Described below is a single T cell receptor beta chain sequence and its context. Its antigen is not identified. Germline-derived CDR1 and CDR2 are GTSNPN and SVGIG (reference sequence). The CDR3 length is 13 residues. With 3 bases removed from V and 5 bases from J, the gap between germline ends came to 10 bases. Quantitative barcoded 5'-RACE was used to prepare TCR beta libraries. TCRdb fed the 5' RACE reads into MiXCR, producing one record per CDR3 protein. The repertoire consists of about 420,000 distinct CDR3 sequences, with 20% to 25% occurring once and the leading ten covering 16%. This record belongs to a study of CD8 T cells in ankylosing spondylitis. Broader study findings: Fewer than 10 highly homologous variants made up a TCR beta motif that seemed to typify ankylosing spondylitis blood. The clones that were linked to disease were reported to be significantly enriched in matched synovial fluid samples from ankylosing spondylitis patients. Those disease-linked clones were CD8+; they were also relatively rare in peripheral blood.

This clonotype originated in a male donor with ankylosing spondylitis. The genes are TRBV30 and TRBJ2-2; perhaps TRBD1 as D (6 bases). The sequenced sample was blood, either unsorted or a sorted T cell fraction (not recorded which). The CDR3 coding sequence is TGTGCCTGGAGAGGGCAGGGGACCGGGGAGCTGTTTTTT. This encodes CAWRGQGTGELFF.